This TCR beta chain is from a study of blood T cell repertoires in COVID-19. Study context: The origin of the acute and convalescent COVID-19 samples was the United States, Italy and Spain. Sources were T cells, B-cell-depleted T cells, or PBMCs; the material itself was cDNA or gDNA.

Profiled with immunoSEQ multiplex PCR; TCRdb holds only in-frame clones, not every one. The repertoire holds under 350,000 clones, with roughly 90% as singletons. Recovery meant two consecutive negative NP/OP PCR tests, professional clearance, or resolved symptoms. The germline V gene encodes CDR1 SSHAT and CDR2 FNYEAQ (reference sequence). CDR3 length equals 13 residues. This clone was detected a few times. Mismatch with germline at one junction end may stem from a read error. Source material: PBMCs or T cells enriched from blood (not recorded which). The chain couples TRBV7-7 to TRBJ2-1; D gene unclear. The source of this sequence is a woman between 40 and 50 years old who had recovered from COVID-19. The CDR3 loop reads CASSSGIYDEQFF. The CDR3 DNA reads as TGTGCTAGCAGCTCAGGTATCTACGATGAGCAGTTCTTC.